The 5 T cell receptor beta chains below come from one sample, sequenced in a study of cytomegalovirus exposure and HLA in healthy donors (dated by TCRdb to 2017 to 2019). Library creation used the immunoSEQ multiplex PCR assay. A mixture of 60 forward primers for TCR Vbeta segments and 13 reverse primers for TCR Jbeta segments was used in the multiplex PCR. This immuneACCESS table, as held by TCRdb, lists in-frame sequences with V and J called but not all clones. Of the missing ones, under half trace to an unresolved V gene in checked studies; the others have no known cause. For this sample the table gives tens of thousands of clones, of which around 85% were detected only once. The ten largest clonotypes hold under 3% of the sample. Sequenced sample: PBMCs. Source of these receptors: a man aged 25 to 45 in good health and CMV-seronegative.

This clone was counted a few times. The rearrangement links TRBV7-2 to TRBJ1-5; D may be TRBD1 (5 bases). Trimming shortened V by 5 bases and J by 9 bases, and 20 bases separated the two germline ends. This CDR3 comprises 15 residues. Germline CDR1 SGHTA, CDR2 FQGNSA. The CDR3 region has the DNA TGTGCCAGCAGCCCAACAGGCCCGGTCCTCTCGCCCCAGCATTTT. It codes for CASSPTGPVLSPQHF.

The rearrangement links TRBV28 to TRBJ2-5, with D uncertain. The CDR3 extends over 13 amino acids. Germline V gene sequence: CDR1 MDHEN, CDR2 SYDVKM. V dropped 10 bases and J dropped 4 bases, with 16 bases sitting between them. The DNA for the CDR3 is TGTGCCATATCACCCCAGTCTGGAGAGACCCAGTACTTC. Amino acid sequence: CAISPQSGETQYF.

The chain has TRBV14 and TRBJ1-6; D remains ambiguous. CDR1 is SGHDN and CDR2 is FVKESK in the germline V gene. This CDR3 region has 15 residues. Trimming pared 0 bases from V and 6 bases from J, leaving 9 bases between. The CDR3 loop is CASSQDPGGNSPLHF. CDR3 bases: TGTGCCAGCAGCCAAGATCCGGGAGGTAATTCACCCCTCCACTTT.

The chain links TRBV19 to TRBJ1-2; tentative D call: TRBD1 (5 bases). V dropped 7 bases and J dropped 0 bases, with 12 bases sitting between them. Germline V CDR1 and CDR2: LNHDA, SQIVND (reference sequence). CDR3 length equals 14 residues. Here the CDR3 reads CASNFDRTNYGYTF. The CDR3 DNA sequence: TGTGCCAGTAACTTCGACAGAACTAACTATGGCTACACCTTC. The full variable domain, its missing parts supplied by reference TRBV19 and TRBJ1-2, is DGGITQSPKYLFRKEGQNVTLSCEQNLNHDAMYWYRQDPGQGLRLIYYSQIVNDFQKGDIAEGYSVSREKKESFPLTVTSAQKNPTAFYLCASNFDRTNYGYTFGSGTRLTVV.

This chain joins TRBV5-4 and TRBJ1-2; no definite D call. Germline CDR1 reads SGHNT; CDR2 reads YYREEE (reference sequence). The CDR3 extends over 13 amino acids. V dropped 6 bases and J dropped 3 bases, with 12 bases sitting between them. The CDR3 is CASMGEEYYGYTF. The CDR3 nucleotides are TGTGCCAGCATGGGTGAGGAGTACTATGGCTACACCTTC. Supplemented by reference TRBV5-4 and TRBJ1-2, the full variable domain reads ETGVTQSPTHLIKTRGQQVTLRCSSQSGHNTVSWYQQALGQGPQFIFQYYREEENGRGNFPPRFSGLQFPNYSSELNVNALELDDSALYLCASMGEEYYGYTFGSGTRLTVV.